The 30 T cell receptor beta chains below come from one sample, sequenced in a study of identical twins. One entry per CDR3 protein results from TCRdb running MiXCR on the 5' RACE reads. The sample lists approximately 240,000 distinct CDR3 sequences, 11% to 15% occurring once. The sequencing input was memory (CD45RO+) T cells sorted from blood. The source is a woman under 30 in good health.

This sequence joins TRBV29-1 and TRBJ1-6, with D possibly being TRBD1 (6 bases). The germline V and J ends were trimmed by 6 bases and 11 bases, with 17 bases remaining between them. CDR3 length: 13 residues. Germline loops: CDR1 SQVTM, CDR2 ANQGSEA. CDR3 coding DNA: TGCAGCGTCTCTGGTGGGGGCGAGACACCCCTCCACTTT. This codes for CSVSGGGETPLHF.

This sequence joins TRBV7-2 and TRBJ2-7, with 12 bases identical to TRBD2. The CDR3 length is 14 residues. Trimming took 4 bases from V and 5 from J; bases not matched to a gene: 3. CDR1 and CDR2 from the germline V gene are SGHTA and FQGNSA. The CDR3 loop is CASSSSGRAHEQYF. CDR3 bases: TGTGCCAGCAGCTCTAGCGGGAGGGCCCACGAGCAGTACTTC.

This clonotype was seen only a few times. This chain joins TRBV5-1 and TRBJ2-5; 8 positions agree with TRBD2. Germline V CDR1 and CDR2: SGHRS, YFSETQ. V lost 2 bases and J lost 5; bases outside the gene matches: 8. The CDR3 has 15 residues. The CDR3 nucleotides read TGCGCCAGCAGCTTTACGCGGGGGGACTTCGAGACCCAGTACTTC. Amino acids: CASSFTRGDFETQYF.

This clonotype was detected a few times. J is TRBJ2-1 and V is TRBV24-1; weak D call: TRBD2 (5 bases). Looked up from germline, CDR1 is KGHDR and CDR2 is SFDVKD. The CDR3 spans 16 residues. The V gene lost 0 bases and the J gene lost 0 bases, with 8 bases spanning the gap. The CDR3, as DNA: TGTGCCACCAGTGATTTGGGGAGCGGCTCCTACAATGAGCAGTTCTTC. Its translation is CATSDLGSGSYNEQFF.

This clonotype was detected a few times. The V and J genes are TRBV20-1 and TRBJ2-3, with 8 positions matching TRBD2. There are 19 residues in the CDR3. The germline V gene encodes CDR1 DFQATT and CDR2 SNEGSKA (reference sequence). J gave up 2 bases and V 5 bases, and 21 bases lay outside the gene matches. CDR3 coding DNA: TGCAGTGCTGGAGGCGTGCCGGGGGGGCCGGTGGGAACCACAGATACGCAGTATTTT. It specifies CSAGGVPGGPVGTTDTQYF.

The chain employs TRBV20-1 and TRBJ1-1; D ambiguous. The CDR3 has 14 amino acids. Per germline, CDR1 DFQATT and CDR2 SNEGSKA (reference sequence). V was cut by 0 bases and J by 3 bases, with 11 bases left in between. The CDR3, as DNA: TGCAGTGCTAGAGAACCCCGACTGGACACTGAAGCTTTCTTT. Translation gives CSAREPRLDTEAFF.

In DNA form, the CDR3 reads TGTGCCAGCAGCGTGCAGGAAGATACGCAGTATTTT. Protein product: CASSVQEDTQYF. V gene TRBV9 combines with J gene TRBJ2-3, with D unresolved. This CDR3 has 12 amino acids. With 2 bases removed from V and 5 bases from J, the gap between germline ends came to 6 bases. The germline V gene has CDR1 SGDLS and CDR2 YYNGEE.

DNA of the CDR3: TGTGCCAGCAGCTTGGACAGGCGAGTCTATGGCTACACCTTC. Protein product: CASSLDRRVYGYTF. The V gene is TRBV7-2, the J gene TRBJ1-2; the match to TRBD1 covers 7 bases. After removal of 3 bases from V and 4 bases from J, the junction contained 5 bases not matched to a gene. The V gene's germline CDR1 is SGHTA and CDR2 FQGNSA. The CDR3 contains 14 residues.

This clonotype was observed a few times. The chain has TRBV20-1 and TRBJ1-1, with 9 positions matching TRBD1. The V and J ends lost 4 bases and 5 bases, in that order; junction bases with no gene match: 8. The germline gives CDR1 DFQATT, CDR2 SNEGSKA (reference sequence). The CDR3 runs 14 residues. The CDR3 DNA sequence: TGCAGTGCTACATTAGGACAGGGGAAAACTGAAGCTTTCTTT. Encoded protein: CSATLGQGKTEAFF.

This clonotype has a single count. The V gene is TRBV6-2 or TRBV6-3, the J gene TRBJ2-1; D is unresolved. Germline CDR1 is MNHEY and CDR2 is SVGEGT. This CDR3 contains 12 residues. Trimming cost V 7 bases and J 7 bases, with 11 bases left between them. This chain's CDR3 is CASKRMRNEQFF. The CDR3 DNA reads as TGTGCCAGCAAGCGAATGAGGAATGAGCAGTTCTTC.

There are a few counts of this clonotype. The V gene is TRBV20-1, the J gene TRBJ2-7, with TRBD1 identical over 7 bases. Per the germline V gene, CDR1 is DFQATT and CDR2 is SNEGSKA (reference sequence). This CDR3 comprises 14 residues. V was pared by 4 bases and J by 0 bases, with 6 bases of the junction left unmatched. The CDR3 protein is CSATTGVGSYEQYF. In DNA, the CDR3 is TGCAGTGCTACTACAGGGGTGGGCTCCTACGAGCAGTACTTC.

The chain links TRBV14 to TRBJ2-1; D uncertain. The CDR3 contains 13 residues. Trimming shortened V by 0 bases and J by 12 bases, and 12 bases separated the two germline ends. The germline gives CDR1 SGHDN, CDR2 FVKESK. The CDR3 loop is CASSQEERTPQFF. The CDR3 coding sequence is TGTGCCAGCAGCCAAGAAGAACGGACCCCGCAGTTCTTC.

This clonotype was seen many times. The J gene is TRBJ1-2, the V gene TRBV20-1; tentatively, D is TRBD1 (5 bases). In germline, CDR1 is DFQATT, CDR2 SNEGSKA (reference sequence). Trimming removed 0 bases at V and 1 base at J, with 12 bases between. The CDR3 extends over 15 amino acids. The CDR3 loop reads CSARDPAGINYGYTF. In DNA form, the CDR3 reads TGCAGTGCTAGAGATCCCGCAGGGATTAACTATGGCTACACCTTC.

Only a few counts were recorded for this clonotype. The V and J genes are TRBV11-2 and TRBJ2-7; D unclear. The CDR3 has 14 residues. Germline lookup yields CDR1 SGHAT and CDR2 FQNNGV. Trimming pared 5 bases from V and 2 bases from J, leaving 13 bases between. The CDR3 loop is CASSPVRAPYEQYF. As DNA, the CDR3 is TGTGCCAGCAGCCCGGTGCGAGCGCCCTACGAGCAGTACTTC.

The chain combines TRBV9 with TRBJ2-3, with 8 bases that match TRBD2. The V segment lost 2 bases and the J segment 4 bases; nucleotides outside the gene matches: 6. Germline V gives CDR1 SGDLS, CDR2 YYNGEE. The CDR3 sequence is 15 residues long. The CDR3 DNA reads as TGTGCCAGCAGCGTCGGGGGGGGAGAGGCAGATACGCAGTATTTT. Translated, it gives CASSVGGGEADTQYF.

This clonotype was seen more than once but under ten times. This sequence joins TRBV20-1 and TRBJ1-2; 9 bases are shared with TRBD1. The germline V gene encodes CDR1 DFQATT and CDR2 SNEGSKA (reference sequence). V shed 5 bases and J 3 bases; nucleotides not matched to a gene: 4. The CDR3 contains 13 residues. The chain's CDR3 is CSASDRGDYGYTF. In DNA form, the CDR3 reads TGCAGTGCTTCGGACAGGGGTGACTATGGCTACACCTTC.

This clonotype was counted a few times. The V and J genes are TRBV4-3 and TRBJ2-2, with a weak D call TRBD1 (6 bases). V was trimmed by 6 bases and J by 2 bases, leaving 22 bases between them. The germline gives CDR1 LGHNA, CDR2 YSLEER. The CDR3 runs 18 residues. CDR3 coding DNA: TGCGCCAGCAGTCGGTACACCAGACGGGACACCAACACCGGGGAGCTGTTTTTT. Its protein is CASSRYTRRDTNTGELFF.

This clonotype was detected a few times. The chain links TRBV14 to TRBJ2-3, with 7 bases that match TRBD2. Germline CDR1 reads SGHDN; CDR2 reads FVKESK. Trimming cost V 1 base and J 4 bases; bases outside gene matches: 8. The CDR3 has 16 residues. CDR3 DNA: TGTGCCAGCAGCCAAGGTCGACTAGCTTGGGCAGATACGCAGTATTTT. This sequence encodes CASSQGRLAWADTQYF.

A few counts support this clonotype. The chain couples TRBV4-1 to TRBJ2-5; 7 nucleotides align to TRBD2. J lost 5 bases, V lost 4 bases, and 10 bases had no gene match. CDR1 is MGHRA and CDR2 is YSYEKL in the germline V gene. The CDR3 is 15 residues long. In DNA, the CDR3 is TGCGCCAGCAGCCCAGCGAGCGGGGTGGGTGAGACCCAGTACTTC. This encodes CASSPASGVGETQYF.

This clonotype was counted only a few times. The V gene is TRBV9, the J gene TRBJ2-7; weak D call: TRBD2 (6 bases). Trimming left V 4 bases short and J 3 bases short, with 26 bases between. Germline values: CDR1 SGDLS, CDR2 YYNGEE. This CDR3 has 18 amino acids. The CDR3 spells CASSPQVGWGEGGYEQYF. The CDR3 DNA reads as TGTGCCAGCAGCCCCCAGGTCGGGTGGGGGGAAGGAGGCTACGAGCAGTACTTC.

This clonotype was seen a handful of times. The V gene is TRBV18, the J gene TRBJ1-5, with unresolved D. Germline loops: CDR1 KGHSH, CDR2 LQKENI. Trimming left V 2 bases short and J 1 base short, with 6 bases between. The CDR3 totals 14 residues. As DNA, the CDR3 is TGTGCCAGCTCACCATCCCGGAGCAATCAGCCCCAGCATTTT. Translated, it gives CASSPSRSNQPQHF.

This clonotype was counted a few times. The chain is built from TRBV15 and TRBJ2-2; D perhaps matches TRBD2 (6 bases). The V gene lost 5 bases and the J gene lost 7 bases, with 11 bases spanning the gap. The CDR3 length is 13 residues. From germline, CDR1 is LNHNV and CDR2 YYDKDF (reference sequence). Written as DNA, the CDR3 is TGTGCCACCAGCGGAGGGGTAGACGGGGAGCTGTTTTTT. It translates to CATSGGVDGELFF.

The chain combines TRBV20-1 with TRBJ2-3; D is unclear. The CDR3 has 15 amino acids. V lost 5 bases and J lost 2, with 17 bases in between. Germline CDR1 DFQATT, CDR2 SNEGSKA (reference sequence). CDR3 residues: CSAGRRHALTDTQYF. For the CDR3, the DNA is TGCAGTGCTGGGCGGCGACACGCCCTCACAGATACGCAGTATTTT.

This sequence joins TRBV29-1 and TRBJ1-2; tentatively, D is TRBD1 (6 bases). The CDR3 totals 12 residues. V was clipped by 0 bases and J by 7 bases, with 9 bases between them. The V gene's germline CDR1 is SQVTM and CDR2 ANQGSEA. The CDR3 protein is CSVEDLTGGYTF. In DNA, the CDR3 is TGCAGCGTTGAAGATCTGACAGGTGGCTACACCTTC.

The sample holds one count of this clonotype. CDR3 bases: TGTGCCACCCGGGCGGGAAGGAACACTGAAGCTTTCTTT. The encoded protein is CATRAGRNTEAFF. The V gene is TRBV12-3 or TRBV12-4, the J gene TRBJ1-1; D remains unclear. The ends were cut back, 10 bases at V and 1 base at J, with 13 bases in the middle. The CDR3 contains 13 residues.

The CDR3 protein is CASSVASRLAGGEQYF. The CDR3 nucleotides read TGTGCCAGCAGCGTAGCTTCTAGGCTAGCGGGAGGCGAGCAGTACTTC. V and J are TRBV9 and TRBJ2-7; 11 bases align to TRBD2. The CDR3 totals 16 residues. J gave up 6 bases and V 0 bases, and 8 bases lay outside the gene matches. Germline V gene sequence: CDR1 SGDLS, CDR2 YYNGEE. Using reference TRBV9 and TRBJ2-7 for the parts outside the CDR3, the full variable domain is DSGVTQTPKHLITATGQRVTLRCSPRSGDLSVYWYQQSLDQGLQFLIQYYNGEERAKGNILERFSAQQFPDLHSELNLSSLELGDSALYFCASSVASRLAGGEQYFGPGTRLTVT.

This clonotype has more than one count but fewer than ten. This chain connects TRBV10-2 to TRBJ1-1; D is possibly TRBD1 (5 bases). The V gene lost 6 bases and the J gene lost 3 bases, with 11 bases spanning the gap. Germline CDR1 WSHSY, CDR2 SAAADI. This CDR3 spans 13 amino acids. DNA for the CDR3: TGCGCCAGCAGCACAGGAGGGGACACTGAAGCTTTCTTT. Translation: CASSTGGDTEAFF.

The V and J genes are TRBV12-3 or TRBV12-4 and TRBJ1-3, with D possibly being TRBD1 (5 bases). The CDR3 has 14 residues. Between the trimmed V and J ends, which lost 6 bases and 2 bases, there was a span of 11 bases. CDR3: CASRARQTGNTIYF. The CDR3 DNA reads as TGTGCCAGCAGGGCTCGACAGACTGGAAACACCATATATTTT.

The chain uses TRBV29-1 and TRBJ1-1, with TRBD1 as a possible D gene (5 bases). CDR1 and CDR2 from the germline V gene are SQVTM and ANQGSEA. Trimming stripped 4 bases from V and 8 bases from J, with 14 bases between. The CDR3 runs 12 residues. CDR3 amino acids: CSVGTEDNEAFF. In DNA, the CDR3 is TGCAGCGTTGGTACGGAGGACAACGAAGCTTTCTTT.

The gene calls are TRBV20-1 and TRBJ2-1, with TRBD2 matching 13 bases. The CDR3 runs to 18 residues. Germline CDR1 and CDR2: DFQATT and SNEGSKA (reference sequence). J gave up 7 bases and V 0 bases, and 12 bases lay outside the gene matches. The CDR3 loop reads CSARDPGGTSGNLNEQFF. CDR3 DNA: TGCAGTGCTAGAGATCCCGGCGGGACTAGCGGGAACCTTAATGAGCAGTTCTTC.